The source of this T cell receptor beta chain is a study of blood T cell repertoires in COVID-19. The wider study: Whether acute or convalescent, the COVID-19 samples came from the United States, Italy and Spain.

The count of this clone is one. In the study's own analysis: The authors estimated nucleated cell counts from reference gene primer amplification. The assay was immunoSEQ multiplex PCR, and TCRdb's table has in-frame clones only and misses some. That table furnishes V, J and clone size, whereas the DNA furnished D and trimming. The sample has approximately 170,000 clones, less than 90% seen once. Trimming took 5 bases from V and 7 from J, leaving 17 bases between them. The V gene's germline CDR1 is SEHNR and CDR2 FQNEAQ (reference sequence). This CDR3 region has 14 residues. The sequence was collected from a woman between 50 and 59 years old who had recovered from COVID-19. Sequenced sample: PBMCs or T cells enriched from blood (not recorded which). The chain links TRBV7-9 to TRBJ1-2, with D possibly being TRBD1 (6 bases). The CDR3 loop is CASSDTGRGGGYTF. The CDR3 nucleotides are TGTGCCAGCAGCGATACAGGGAGGGGAGGTGGCTACACCTTC.